The sequence of this T cell receptor (beta chain) was determined in a study of T cell responses to AZD1222 COVID-19 vaccine. The table came from immunoSEQ multiplex PCR; TCRdb's copy has only in-frame clones and leaves some out. Here the sample spans hundreds of thousands of clones, 90% to 95% being singletons. The CDR3 runs 14 residues. CDR1 and CDR2 from the germline V gene are LNHDA and SQIVND (reference sequence). V dropped 7 bases and J dropped 4 bases, with 11 bases sitting between them. This receptor was obtained from an adult in good health. The V call is TRBV19, the J call TRBJ2-6, with D hard to call. This material consisted of peripheral blood, taken on day 0 of MenACWY control vaccination. The CDR3 bases are TGTGCCAGTATTCCCCGGGCCGGGGCCAACGTCCTGACTTTC. Translation gives CASIPRAGANVLTF. The entire variable domain, with the rest obtained from reference TRBV19 and TRBJ2-6, is as follows: DGGITQSPKYLFRKEGQNVTLSCEQNLNHDAMYWYRQDPGQGLRLIYYSQIVNDFQKGDIAEGYSVSREKKESFPLTVTSAQKNPTAFYLCASIPRAGANVLTFGAGSRLTVL.